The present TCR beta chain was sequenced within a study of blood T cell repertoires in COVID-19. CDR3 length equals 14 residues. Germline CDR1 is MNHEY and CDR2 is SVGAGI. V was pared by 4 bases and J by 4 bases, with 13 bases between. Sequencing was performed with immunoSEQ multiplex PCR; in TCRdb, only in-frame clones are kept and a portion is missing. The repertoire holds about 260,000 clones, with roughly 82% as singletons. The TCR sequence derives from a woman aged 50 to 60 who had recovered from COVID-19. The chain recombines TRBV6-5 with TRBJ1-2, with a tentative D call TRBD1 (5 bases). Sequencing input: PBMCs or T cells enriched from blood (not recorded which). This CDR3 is CASSSWTTRYGYTF. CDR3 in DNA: TGTGCCAGCAGTTCATGGACAACCCGCTATGGCTACACCTTC.